This entry lists 25 T cell receptor beta chains sequenced from one sample in a study of T cells in narcolepsy. Profiling relied on immunoSEQ multiplex PCR, and the TCRdb table lists in-frame clones only, not all of them. The sample shows roughly 30,000 clones, 87% of them seen only once. The sample consisted of memory (CD45RA-) CD4+ T cells from blood. The origin of the receptors is a human donor in good health.

The chain is built from TRBV30 and TRBJ1-4; weak D call: TRBD1 (6 bases). The germline V gene encodes CDR1 GTSNPN and CDR2 SVGIG (reference sequence). Trimming pared 2 bases from V and 5 bases from J, leaving 12 bases between. CDR3 length: 14 amino acids. This CDR3 reads CAWSLTGPNEKLFF. The CDR3, as DNA: TGTGCCTGGAGTCTGACAGGCCCGAATGAAAAACTGTTTTTT.

The gene calls are TRBV5-6 and TRBJ1-1; 9 positions match TRBD1. With 0 bases clipped from V and 7 bases from J, the junction kept 7 bases outside the gene matches. Germline CDR1 and CDR2: SGHDT and YYEEEE. The length of the CDR3 is 15 residues. In DNA form, the CDR3 reads TGTGCCAGCAGCTTGGGGACAGGGGCTAGGGTTGAAGCTTTCTTT. Translating it yields CASSLGTGARVEAFF.

This chain links TRBV6-1 with TRBJ1-2; D gene ambiguous. The germline V and J ends were trimmed by 6 bases and 2 bases, with 4 bases remaining between them. CDR1 and CDR2 (germline): MNHNS, SASEGT. The CDR3 covers 11 residues. The CDR3 DNA reads as TGTGCCAGCAGCCAAAACTATGGCTACACCTTC. Protein sequence: CASSQNYGYTF.

This clone was seen only once. The genes are TRBV7-9 and TRBJ1-2, with D unclear. Germline V gene lookup returns CDR1 SEHNR and CDR2 FQNEAQ (reference sequence). V lost 1 base and J lost 1, with 13 bases in between. The CDR3 length is 16 residues. CDR3 loop: CASSLGGTKVNYGYTF. For the CDR3, the DNA is TGTGCCAGCAGCTTAGGCGGAACAAAAGTTAACTATGGCTACACCTTC.

J is TRBJ1-4 and V is TRBV28; 7 nucleotides align to TRBD1. Germline V gene sequence: CDR1 MDHEN, CDR2 SYDVKM. After removal of 1 base from V and 3 bases from J, the junction contained 2 bases not matched to a gene. The CDR3 is 15 amino acids. CDR3 sequence: CASSLSGQPNEKLFF. For the CDR3, the DNA is TGTGCCAGCAGTTTATCGGGACAGCCTAATGAAAAACTGTTTTTT.

This sequence joins TRBV27 and TRBJ2-7; TRBD1 agrees at 7 bases. The CDR3 has 14 residues. V lost 4 bases, J lost 2 bases, and 5 bases stayed unmatched. The V gene's germline CDR1 is MNHEY and CDR2 SMNVEV (reference sequence). CDR3 loop: CASSSWDRTYEQYF. The DNA of the CDR3 is TGTGCCAGCAGTTCTTGGGACAGAACCTACGAGCAGTACTTC.

The genes are TRBV6-1 and TRBJ1-5, with D maybe TRBD1 (6 bases). The CDR3 has 17 amino acids. Germline lookup yields CDR1 MNHNS and CDR2 SASEGT. V lost 4 bases and J lost 0, with 16 bases in between. The CDR3, as DNA: TGTGCCAGCAGTGTTCTAGGACAGCACAATAGCAATCAGCCCCAGCATTTT. This encodes CASSVLGQHNSNQPQHF.

CDR3 nucleotide sequence: TGTGCCACCAGCAGAGATCTCGACGGAAGTTATGAAAAACTGTTTTTT. Protein sequence: CATSRDLDGSYEKLFF. This chain links TRBV15 with TRBJ1-4; D remains ambiguous. Between the trimmed V and J ends, which lost 0 bases and 6 bases, there was a span of 14 bases. The CDR3 has 16 amino acids. Germline assignment: CDR1 LNHNV and CDR2 YYDKDF (reference sequence).

In DNA, the CDR3 is TGTGCCAGCAGCTCTAGGACAGCAATTACCTTTGAGCAGTACTTC. Translated, it gives CASSSRTAITFEQYF. The V gene is TRBV5-4, the J gene TRBJ2-7, with D possibly being TRBD1 (6 bases). Germline CDR1 is SGHNT and CDR2 is YYREEE (reference sequence). The CDR3 loop spans 15 amino acids. Deletions cut 3 bases from V and 7 bases from J, with 20 bases between.

The J gene is TRBJ1-1, the V gene TRBV18; TRBD1 matches 7 bases. With 1 base clipped from V and 0 bases from J, the junction kept 8 bases outside the gene matches. This CDR3 contains 17 residues. Germline assignment: CDR1 KGHSH and CDR2 LQKENI. In DNA form, the CDR3 reads TGTGCCAGCTCACCACTGCCAACCGGGACAGTGAACACTGAAGCTTTCTTT. This encodes CASSPLPTGTVNTEAFF.

This clone was recorded a few times. The genes are TRBV7-9 and TRBJ1-1; no reliable D call. Trimming took off 3 bases at V and 3 bases at J, with 5 bases between the two ends. Germline V lookup: CDR1 SEHNR, CDR2 FQNEAQ (reference sequence). The CDR3 loop spans 12 amino acids. In nucleotides, the CDR3 is TGTGCCAGCAGCTTTCAAGACACTGAAGCTTTCTTT. Encoded protein: CASSFQDTEAFF.

This clone occurred once. The chain has TRBV4-2 and TRBJ2-5; the D gene is possibly TRBD2 (6 bases). The assigned J gene may be wrong: the sequence end matches TRBJ2-7 better. The CDR3 runs 13 residues. In germline, CDR1 is LGHNA, CDR2 YNFKEQ. The CDR3: CASSQFGRNEQYF. The CDR3 bases are TGTGCCAGCAGCCAATTCGGGAGAAACGAGCAGTACTTC.

The chain links TRBV6-5 to TRBJ1-1; a possible D gene is TRBD1 (6 bases). The CDR3 covers 13 residues. With 6 bases removed from V and 4 bases from J, the gap between germline ends came to 12 bases. Germline assignment: CDR1 MNHEY and CDR2 SVGAGI. The CDR3 spells CASSGQPATEAFF. CDR3 in DNA: TGTGCCAGCAGCGGACAGCCGGCCACTGAAGCTTTCTTT.

This clone was seen a single time. The chain combines TRBV7-2 with TRBJ1-6; no clear D. V lost 5 bases to trimming and J lost 0 bases, with 14 bases between them. Germline V gives CDR1 SGHTA, CDR2 FQGNSA. The CDR3 is made up of 17 amino acids. As DNA, the CDR3 is TGTGCCAGCAGCCCTGGTCTGGGGAGCTCCTATAATTCACCCCTCCACTTT. It translates to CASSPGLGSSYNSPLHF.

The chain couples TRBV27 to TRBJ1-5; 12 bases line up with TRBD1. V was pared by 4 bases and J by 2 bases, with 6 bases of the junction left unmatched. From germline, CDR1 is MNHEY and CDR2 SMNVEV (reference sequence). This CDR3 spans 17 amino acids. The CDR3 DNA follows: TGTGCCAGCAGTTCCGGGACAGGGGGCTGGGGCAATCAGCCCCAGCATTTT. This encodes CASSSGTGGWGNQPQHF.

J is TRBJ2-7 and V is TRBV9; 7 nucleotides line up with TRBD1. Germline lookup yields CDR1 SGDLS and CDR2 YYNGEE. The trim removed 0 bases at V and 5 bases at J, leaving 14 bases unmatched. CDR3 length: 17 amino acids. DNA for the CDR3: TGTGCCAGCAGCGTAGATTTGGGTCAGGGGGTCAGGAACGAGCAGTACTTC. Its translation: CASSVDLGQGVRNEQYF.

The V call is TRBV6-1, the J call TRBJ2-2; D may be TRBD2 (7 bases). Trimming left V 4 bases short and J 5 bases short, with 11 bases between. This CDR3 has 14 residues. Per germline, CDR1 MNHNS and CDR2 SASEGT. The CDR3 region has the DNA TGTGCCAGCAGTGGAGGGGGGGTAACCGGGGAGCTGTTTTTT. Amino acid sequence: CASSGGGVTGELFF.

This rearrangement joins TRBV6-9 to TRBJ2-5; unclear D gene. The germline gives CDR1 MNHGY, CDR2 SVAAGI. V was clipped by 4 bases and J by 4 bases, with 16 bases between them. The CDR3 totals 15 residues. The CDR3: CASSSSQSAGETQYF. In DNA form, the CDR3 reads TGTGCCAGCAGTTCGAGCCAAAGCGCCGGAGAGACCCAGTACTTC.

CDR3 sequence: CASSPRGMNTGELFF. As DNA, the CDR3 is TGTGCCAGCAGCCCCCGTGGGATGAACACCGGGGAGCTGTTTTTT. V usage is TRBV6-6 and J usage is TRBJ2-2; no clear D gene. V was shortened by 6 bases and J by 1 base, with 12 bases between the two germline ends. CDR3 length: 15 residues. Per germline, CDR1 MNHNY and CDR2 SVGAGI (reference sequence).

This rearrangement joins TRBV7-2 to TRBJ2-3; D is possibly TRBD1 or TRBD2 (5 bases each). V shed 5 bases and J shed 3 bases, with 21 bases lying between them. Germline V gene data show CDR1 as SGHTA and CDR2 as FQGNSA. This CDR3 comprises 17 residues. CDR3 protein: CASSTRGALVGTDTQYF. CDR3 sequence (DNA): TGTGCCAGCAGCACTAGAGGGGCACTAGTGGGAACAGATACGCAGTATTTT.

The J gene is TRBJ1-4, the V gene TRBV6-1; possibly TRBD1 for D (6 bases). The V and J ends lost 4 bases and 1 base respectively, with 16 bases between them. CDR1 and CDR2 from the germline V gene are MNHNS and SASEGT. The CDR3 has 17 amino acids. For the CDR3, the DNA is TGTGCCAGCAGTGTCAGGGGTGGGTCTGTAACTAATGAAAAACTGTTTTTT. This codes for CASSVRGGSVTNEKLFF.

This chain links TRBV5-1 with TRBJ2-5; D is unresolved. Trimming took 0 bases from V and 1 from J, leaving 10 bases between them. The CDR3 consists of 15 residues. Germline CDR1 reads SGHRS; CDR2 reads YFSETQ. The CDR3 nucleotides read TGCGCCAGCAGCTTGGGTTTAGGAGCCCAAGAGACCCAGTACTTC. Amino acids: CASSLGLGAQETQYF.

CDR3 loop: CASSQDLGAYGYTF. The CDR3, as DNA: TGTGCCAGCAGCCAAGATCTAGGGGCCTATGGCTACACCTTC. The chain is built from TRBV4-2 and TRBJ1-2; perhaps TRBD1 as D (5 bases). V was clipped by 0 bases and J by 4 bases, with 9 bases between them. There are 14 residues in the CDR3. In germline, CDR1 is LGHNA, CDR2 YNFKEQ.

J is TRBJ1-1 and V is TRBV28; D not resolved. CDR3 length equals 15 residues. The ends were cut back, 7 bases at V and 2 bases at J, with 17 bases in the middle. CDR1 is MDHEN and CDR2 is SYDVKM in the germline V gene. The CDR3 nucleotides are TGTGCCAGCAAGTGGAGTACGATACCAAACACTGAAGCTTTCTTT. This encodes CASKWSTIPNTEAFF.

This clone was counted a single time. The J gene is TRBJ1-5, the V gene TRBV28; D perhaps matches TRBD1 (6 bases). The CDR3 is 16 residues long. V dropped 0 bases and J dropped 1 base, with 10 bases sitting between them. Germline CDR1 reads MDHEN; CDR2 reads SYDVKM. This CDR3 is CASSLWGGVSNQPQHF. The CDR3 coding sequence is TGTGCCAGCAGTTTATGGGGGGGCGTGAGCAATCAGCCCCAGCATTTT.